These T cell receptor beta chains were read from a single sample in a study of shared clonotypes between healthy human individuals. Only in-frame clones appear in the TCRdb table, and some are missing; sequencing was by immunoSEQ multiplex PCR. Here the sample spans 630,000 or so clones, 95% to 98% being singletons. The sequenced sample consisted of naive CD8+ T cells sorted from blood. The receptors come from a man in his thirties or forties in good health. The conserved cysteine and the conserved F or W are not part of the CDR3 here. D genes are given only for firm matches.

CDR3: ASRPGGTEAF
J: TRBJ1-1
D: NA
V: TRBV6-6

CDR3: ASSPGPGLAAYNEQF
J: TRBJ2-1
D: TRBD2
V: TRBV7-2

CDR3: ASSIGRVGFLGGEKLF
J: TRBJ1-4
D: NA
V: TRBV5-1

CDR3: ASNEVTDNQPQH
J: TRBJ1-5
D: NA
V: TRBV2

CDR3: ASSTGQGAYEQY
J: TRBJ2-7
D: TRBD1
V: TRBV9

CDR3: ASRDKLGLNPREAF
J: TRBJ1-1
D: NA
V: TRBV28

CDR3: ASSQGTGYYGYT
J: TRBJ1-2
D: NA
V: TRBV5-1

CDR3: ASSFGQSGSTEAF
J: TRBJ1-1
D: NA
V: TRBV5-1

CDR3: ASSGLTGTSVQETQY
J: TRBJ2-5
D: TRBD2
V: TRBV9

CDR3: ASSLAGTYYEQY
J: TRBJ2-7
D: NA
V: TRBV11-3

CDR3: ASSFSGVYGEQY
J: TRBJ2-7
D: NA
V: TRBV27

CDR3: ASSPLTFSTSGRNNEQF
J: TRBJ2-1
D: TRBD2
V: TRBV5-6

CDR3: ASSSEPRGFYEQY
J: TRBJ2-7
D: NA
V: TRBV7-9

CDR3: ASSPAGTHEQY
J: TRBJ2-7
D: NA
V: TRBV7-9

CDR3: ASSETPGYEQF
J: TRBJ2-1
D: NA
V: TRBV2

CDR3: SVAQGDTYEQY
J: TRBJ2-7
D: NA
V: TRBV29-1

CDR3: ASSQDWTGGGEKLF
J: TRBJ1-4
D: NA
V: TRBV4-1

CDR3: ASRGSFPDTQY
J: TRBJ2-3
D: NA
V: TRBV5-4

CDR3: ASSLGGLFYEQY
J: TRBJ2-7
D: NA
V: TRBV7-9

CDR3: SASGGQDEKLF
J: TRBJ1-4
D: NA
V: TRBV29-1

CDR3: ASSLFPPSDSTDTQY
J: TRBJ2-3
D: NA
V: TRBV7-7

CDR3: ASRHVAGFTDTQY
J: TRBJ2-3
D: TRBD2
V: TRBV11-2

CDR3: ASSEATALNTGELF
J: TRBJ2-2
D: NA
V: TRBV6-1

CDR3: ASSLRPGQITAVHQPQH
J: TRBJ1-5
D: TRBD1
V: TRBV7-8

CDR3: ASSGTSVAYNEQF
J: TRBJ2-1
D: TRBD2
V: TRBV6-5

CDR3: ASSSGTGPGEQY
J: TRBJ2-7
D: TRBD1
V: TRBV27

CDR3: AWRGPSGLEQY
J: TRBJ2-7
D: NA
V: TRBV30

CDR3: AISRGRGEQY
J: TRBJ2-7
D: NA
V: TRBV10-3

CDR3: ASSVLQSSGANVLT
J: TRBJ2-6
D: NA
V: TRBV27

CDR3: ASLTGKKF
J: TRBJ2-1
D: NA
V: TRBV2

CDR3: ACSGRETQY
J: TRBJ2-5
D: TRBD2
V: TRBV30

CDR3: SVADRSLGGANVLT
J: TRBJ2-6
D: NA
V: TRBV29-1

CDR3: ASRLTSGSLNEQF
J: TRBJ2-1
D: TRBD2
V: TRBV5-6

CDR3: ASSLVGTGDEAF
J: TRBJ1-1
D: TRBD1
V: TRBV5-5

CDR3: ASSLGAVDEQF
J: TRBJ2-1
D: NA
V: TRBV7-7

CDR3: ASSQSSTRVLDTQY
J: TRBJ2-3
D: NA
V: TRBV4-3

CDR3: ASSPGSVDYEQY
J: TRBJ2-7
D: NA
V: TRBV5-1

CDR3: ASSVVPGQGVHEQY
J: TRBJ2-7
D: TRBD1
V: TRBV6-1

CDR3: ASSVNREVDTQY
J: TRBJ2-3
D: TRBD2
V: TRBV10-1

CDR3: ASSQSQSLDLYGYT
J: TRBJ1-2
D: NA
V: TRBV4-3

CDR3: ASSLEGSTDTQY
J: TRBJ2-3
D: NA
V: TRBV13

CDR3: ASSYAHEQY
J: TRBJ2-7
D: NA
V: TRBV6-6